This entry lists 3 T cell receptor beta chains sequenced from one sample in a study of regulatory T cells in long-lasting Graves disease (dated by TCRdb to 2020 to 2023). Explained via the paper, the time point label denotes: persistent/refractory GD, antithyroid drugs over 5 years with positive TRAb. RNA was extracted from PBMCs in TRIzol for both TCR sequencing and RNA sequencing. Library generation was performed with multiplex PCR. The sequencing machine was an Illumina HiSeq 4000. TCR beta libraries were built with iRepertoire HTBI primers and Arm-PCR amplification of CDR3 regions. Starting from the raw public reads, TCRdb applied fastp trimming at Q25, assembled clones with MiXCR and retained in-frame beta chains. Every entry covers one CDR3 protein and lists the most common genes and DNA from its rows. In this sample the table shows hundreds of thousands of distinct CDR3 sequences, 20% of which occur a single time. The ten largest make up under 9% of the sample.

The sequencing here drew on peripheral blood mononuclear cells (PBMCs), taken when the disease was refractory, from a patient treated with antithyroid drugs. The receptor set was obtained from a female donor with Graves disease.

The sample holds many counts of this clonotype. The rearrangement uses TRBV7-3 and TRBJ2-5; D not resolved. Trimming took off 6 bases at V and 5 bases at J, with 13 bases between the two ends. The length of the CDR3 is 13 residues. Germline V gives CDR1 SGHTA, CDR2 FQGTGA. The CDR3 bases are TGTGCCAGCAGTTTAGCCCTGCGCGAGACCCAGTACTTC. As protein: CASSLALRETQYF.

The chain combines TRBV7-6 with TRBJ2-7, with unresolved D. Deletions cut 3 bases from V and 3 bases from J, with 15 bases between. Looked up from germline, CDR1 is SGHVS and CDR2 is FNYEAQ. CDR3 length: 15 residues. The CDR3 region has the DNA TGTGCCAGCAGCTTTGGCTCCGGCCCAAACTACGAGCAGTACTTC. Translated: CASSFGSGPNYEQYF.

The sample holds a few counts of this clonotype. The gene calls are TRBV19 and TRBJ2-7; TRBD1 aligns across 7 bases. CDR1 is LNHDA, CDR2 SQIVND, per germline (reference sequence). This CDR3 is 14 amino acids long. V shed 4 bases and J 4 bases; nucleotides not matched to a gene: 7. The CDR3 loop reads CASSSSGTDYEQYF. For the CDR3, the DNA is TGTGCCAGTAGTAGCTCCGGGACAGATTACGAGCAGTACTTC.